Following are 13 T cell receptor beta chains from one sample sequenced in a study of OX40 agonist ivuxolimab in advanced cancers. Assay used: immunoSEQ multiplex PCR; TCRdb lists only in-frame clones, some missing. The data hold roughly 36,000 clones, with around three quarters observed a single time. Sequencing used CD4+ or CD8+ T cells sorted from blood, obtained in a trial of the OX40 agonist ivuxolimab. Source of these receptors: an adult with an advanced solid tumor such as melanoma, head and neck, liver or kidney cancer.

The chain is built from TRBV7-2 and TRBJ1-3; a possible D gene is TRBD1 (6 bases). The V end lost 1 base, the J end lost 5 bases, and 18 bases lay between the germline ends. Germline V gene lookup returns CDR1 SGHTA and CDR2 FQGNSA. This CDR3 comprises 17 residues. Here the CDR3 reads CASSLEATGTFRNTIYF. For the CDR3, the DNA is TGTGCCAGCAGCTTAGAAGCGACAGGAACGTTTAGAAACACCATATATTTT.

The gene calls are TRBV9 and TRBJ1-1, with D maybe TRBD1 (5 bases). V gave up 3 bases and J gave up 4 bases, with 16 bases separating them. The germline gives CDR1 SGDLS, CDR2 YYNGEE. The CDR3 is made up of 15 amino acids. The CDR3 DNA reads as TGTGCCAGCAGCGCCCCTGGCAGGGAGGCCACTGAAGCTTTCTTT. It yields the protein CASSAPGREATEAFF. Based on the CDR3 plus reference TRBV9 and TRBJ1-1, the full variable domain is DSGVTQTPKHLITATGQRVTLRCSPRSGDLSVYWYQQSLDQGLQFLIQYYNGEERAKGNILERFSAQQFPDLHSELNLSSLELGDSALYFCASSAPGREATEAFFGQGTRLTVV.

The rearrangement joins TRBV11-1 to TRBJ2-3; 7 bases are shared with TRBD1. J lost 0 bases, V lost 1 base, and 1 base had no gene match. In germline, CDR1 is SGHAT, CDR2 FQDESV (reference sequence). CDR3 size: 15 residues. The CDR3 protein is CASSLEGASTDTQYF. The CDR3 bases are TGTGCCAGCAGCTTAGAGGGGGCAAGCACAGATACGCAGTATTTT.

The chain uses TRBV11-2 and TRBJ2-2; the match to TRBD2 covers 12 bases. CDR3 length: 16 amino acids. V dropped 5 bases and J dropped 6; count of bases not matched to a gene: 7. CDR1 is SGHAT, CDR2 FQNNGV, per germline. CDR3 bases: TGTGCCAGCAGCATCTTACTAGCGGGGGGCCCCGGGGAGCTGTTTTTT. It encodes CASSILLAGGPGELFF.

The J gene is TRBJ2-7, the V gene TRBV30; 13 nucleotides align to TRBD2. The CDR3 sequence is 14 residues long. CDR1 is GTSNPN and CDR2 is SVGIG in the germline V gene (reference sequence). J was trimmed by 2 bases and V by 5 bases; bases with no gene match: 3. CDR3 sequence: CAWATSGGAYEQYF. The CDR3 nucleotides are TGTGCCTGGGCAACTAGCGGGGGGGCCTACGAGCAGTACTTC.

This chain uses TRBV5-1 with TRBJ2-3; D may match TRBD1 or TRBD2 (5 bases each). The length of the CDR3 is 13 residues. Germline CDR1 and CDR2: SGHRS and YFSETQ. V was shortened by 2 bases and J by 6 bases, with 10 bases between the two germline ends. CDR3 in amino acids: CASSFGGPDTQYF. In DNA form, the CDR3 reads TGCGCCAGCAGCTTTGGGGGTCCCGATACGCAGTATTTT.

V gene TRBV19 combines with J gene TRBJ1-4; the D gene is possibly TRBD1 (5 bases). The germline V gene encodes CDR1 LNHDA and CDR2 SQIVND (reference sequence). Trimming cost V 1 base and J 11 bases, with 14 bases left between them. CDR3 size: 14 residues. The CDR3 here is CASSIGQPLPKLFF. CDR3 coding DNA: TGTGCCAGTAGTATAGGACAGCCTCTCCCCAAACTGTTTTTT.

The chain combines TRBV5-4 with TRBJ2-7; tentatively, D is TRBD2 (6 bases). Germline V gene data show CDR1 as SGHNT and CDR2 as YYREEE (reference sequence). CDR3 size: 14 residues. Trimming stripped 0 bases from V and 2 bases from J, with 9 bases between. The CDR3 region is CASSLGAGPYEQYV. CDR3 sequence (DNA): TGTGCCAGCAGCTTGGGCGCGGGACCCTACGAGCAGTACGTC.

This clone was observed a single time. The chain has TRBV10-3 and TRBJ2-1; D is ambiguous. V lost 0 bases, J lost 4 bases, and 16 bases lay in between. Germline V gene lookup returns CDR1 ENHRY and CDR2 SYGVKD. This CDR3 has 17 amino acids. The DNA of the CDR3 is TGTGCCATCAGTGAGTCCGAAGTGCGGCCGAGATACAATGAGCAGTTCTTC. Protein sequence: CAISESEVRPRYNEQFF.

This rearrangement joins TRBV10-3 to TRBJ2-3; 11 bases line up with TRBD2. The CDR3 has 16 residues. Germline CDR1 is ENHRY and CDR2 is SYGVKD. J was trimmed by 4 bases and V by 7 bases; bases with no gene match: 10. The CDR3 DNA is TGTGCCATCACGGGGCTAGCGGGGGGTACTGCAGATACGCAGTATTTT. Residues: CAITGLAGGTADTQYF.

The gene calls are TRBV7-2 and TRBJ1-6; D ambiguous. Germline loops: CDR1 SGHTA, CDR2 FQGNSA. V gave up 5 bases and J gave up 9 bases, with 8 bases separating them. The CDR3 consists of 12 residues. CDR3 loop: CASSPPRSPLHF. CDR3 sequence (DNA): TGTGCCAGCAGCCCCCCCCGTTCACCCCTCCACTTT.

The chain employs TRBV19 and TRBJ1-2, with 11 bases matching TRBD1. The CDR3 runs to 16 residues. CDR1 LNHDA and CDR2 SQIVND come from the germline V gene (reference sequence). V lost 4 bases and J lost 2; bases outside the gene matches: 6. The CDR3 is CASSTPRTGGNYGYTF. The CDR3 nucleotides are TGTGCCAGTAGTACACCAAGGACAGGGGGCAACTATGGCTACACCTTC.

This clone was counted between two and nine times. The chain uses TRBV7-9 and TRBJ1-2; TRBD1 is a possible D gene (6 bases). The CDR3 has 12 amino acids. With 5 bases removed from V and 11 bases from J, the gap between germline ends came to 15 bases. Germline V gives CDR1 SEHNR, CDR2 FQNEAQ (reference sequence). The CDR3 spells CASSTSIQGYTF. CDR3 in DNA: TGTGCCAGCAGCACCTCCATACAGGGTTACACCTTC.